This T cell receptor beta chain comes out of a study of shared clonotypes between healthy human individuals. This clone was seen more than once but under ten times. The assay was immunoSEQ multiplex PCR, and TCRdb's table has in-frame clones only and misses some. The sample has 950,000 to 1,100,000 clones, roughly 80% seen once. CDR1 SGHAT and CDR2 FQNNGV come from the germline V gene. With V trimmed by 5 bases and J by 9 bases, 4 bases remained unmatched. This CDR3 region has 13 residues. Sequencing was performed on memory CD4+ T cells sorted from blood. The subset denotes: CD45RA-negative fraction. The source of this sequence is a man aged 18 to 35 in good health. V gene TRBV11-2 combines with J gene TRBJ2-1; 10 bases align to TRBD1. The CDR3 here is CASSPTGGGEQFF. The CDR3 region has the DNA TGTGCCAGCAGCCCGACAGGGGGCGGTGAGCAGTTCTTC.